These 32 T cell receptor beta chains share one sample of origin, sequenced in a study of T-cell memory formation after mild COVID-19. MiXCR, run by TCRdb on the 5' RACE reads, gives a single entry per CDR3 protein. The sample shows 580,000 or so distinct CDR3 sequences, roughly 17% of them seen only once. The source material was PBMCs or a T cell subset sorted from them (not recorded which). The receptors derive from an adult woman who had mild COVID-19 (a few samples of this study predate the infection). Cell type and time point are not known.

The V call is TRBV20-1, the J call TRBJ2-7; D remains ambiguous. Germline V CDR1 and CDR2: DFQATT, SNEGSKA (reference sequence). This CDR3 contains 14 residues. The V and J ends lost 3 bases and 1 base respectively, with 13 bases between them. CDR3 amino acids: CSARDVGGSYEQYF. The CDR3 DNA sequence: TGCAGTGCTAGGGACGTAGGTGGTTCCTACGAGCAGTACTTC.

There are many counts of this clonotype. The gene calls are TRBV20-1 and TRBJ2-1; 11 bases fit TRBD2. Trimming cost V 0 bases and J 7 bases; bases outside gene matches: 14. Germline CDR1 and CDR2: DFQATT and SNEGSKA (reference sequence). CDR3 length equals 18 residues. The CDR3: CSARDFFSGRAGGNEQFF. The CDR3 DNA sequence: TGCAGTGCTAGAGATTTTTTTAGCGGGAGGGCCGGGGGGAATGAGCAGTTCTTC.

Only a few counts were recorded for this clonotype. The chain recombines TRBV20-1 with TRBJ1-1; 8 bases match TRBD1. Germline V gene data show CDR1 as DFQATT and CDR2 as SNEGSKA (reference sequence). This CDR3 has 15 residues. The J segment lost 5 bases and the V segment lost 0 bases, leaving 8 bases of the junction unmatched. The CDR3 bases are TGCAGTGCTAGAGAGGGTGGGACAGGTGGAACTGAAGCTTTCTTT. Protein: CSAREGGTGGTEAFF.

The chain carries TRBV4-2 and TRBJ2-5; TRBD2 is a possible D gene (6 bases). The CDR3 length is 15 residues. V dropped 6 bases and J dropped 2 bases, with 16 bases sitting between them. From germline, CDR1 is LGHNA and CDR2 YNFKEQ. The CDR3 region has the DNA TGTGCCAGCAGTAGAGGAGGGCCCGAACAAGAGACCCAGTACTTC. Amino acids: CASSRGGPEQETQYF.

There are a few counts of this clonotype. The CDR3 loop is CASSLRVAPYEQYF. The CDR3 DNA reads as TGTGCCAGCAGCTTGCGGGTAGCCCCCTACGAGCAGTACTTC. The chain joins TRBV5-6 to TRBJ2-7; D is unresolved. Deletions cut 1 base from V and 2 bases from J, with 10 bases between. The germline gives CDR1 SGHDT, CDR2 YYEEEE. This CDR3 is built from 14 residues. Drawing the rest from reference TRBV5-6 and TRBJ2-7, the complete variable domain is DAGVTQSPTHLIKTRGQQVTLRCSPKSGHDTVSWYQQALGQGPQFIFQYYEEEERQRGNFPDRFSGHQFPNYSSELNVNALLLGDSALYLCASSLRVAPYEQYFGPGTRLTVT.

This chain connects TRBV6-5 to TRBJ1-5, with D possibly TRBD1 on 5 matching bases. Looked up from germline, CDR1 is MNHEY and CDR2 is SVGAGI. The CDR3 covers 12 residues. Trimming left V 4 bases short and J 7 bases short, with 8 bases between. DNA for the CDR3: TGTGCCAGCAGTTCGGGGCTACAGCCCCAGCATTTT. This encodes CASSSGLQPQHF.

The V call is TRBV12-3 or TRBV12-4, the J call TRBJ1-2; D is undetermined. The CDR3 contains 13 residues. V dropped 5 bases and J dropped 4 bases, with 11 bases sitting between them. In nucleotides, the CDR3 is TGTGCCAGCAGTCCCGGATACTCCTATGGCTACACCTTC. It yields the protein CASSPGYSYGYTF.

The CDR3 nucleotides are TGCGCCAGCAGCCTAACTGGTCTGGGGGGACAAGAGACCCAGTACTTC. This encodes CASSLTGLGGQETQYF. This sequence joins TRBV4-1 and TRBJ2-5; possibly TRBD2 for D (6 bases). The CDR3 is 16 residues long. The germline gives CDR1 MGHRA, CDR2 YSYEKL. V was pared by 4 bases and J by 2 bases, with 17 bases between.

Only a few counts were recorded for this clonotype. V usage is TRBV24-1 and J usage is TRBJ1-1; D is ambiguous. V dropped 6 bases and J dropped 8 bases, with 12 bases sitting between them. This CDR3 contains 12 residues. Germline values: CDR1 KGHDR, CDR2 SFDVKD. The DNA for the CDR3 is TGTGCCACCAGTAGTCCGATGCGAGAAGCTTTCTTT. Translating it yields CATSSPMREAFF.

This clonotype occurred a few times. The chain uses TRBV25-1 and TRBJ2-5; weak D call: TRBD1 (7 bases). This CDR3 comprises 16 residues. V shed 4 bases and J shed 3 bases, with 18 bases lying between them. In germline, CDR1 is MGHDK, CDR2 SYGVNS. The CDR3 reads CASSGGAGGGKETQYF. The CDR3 bases are TGTGCCAGCAGTGGTGGGGCAGGGGGAGGAAAAGAGACCCAGTACTTC.

This clonotype has more than one count but fewer than ten. In DNA form, the CDR3 reads TGTGCCAGCTCACTCCGGGGGCGCCGAGGAGGAGAGACCCAGTACTTC. Translating gives CASSLRGRRGGETQYF. This sequence joins TRBV18 and TRBJ2-5; the D call may be TRBD1 or TRBD2 (6 bases each). Germline CDR1 reads KGHSH; CDR2 reads LQKENI. The CDR3 consists of 16 residues. The germline V and J ends were trimmed by 4 bases and 4 bases, with 19 bases remaining between them. Variable domain in full (rest from reference TRBV18 and TRBJ2-5): NAGVMQNPRHLVRRRGQEARLRCSPMKGHSHVYWYRQLPEEGLKFMVYLQKENIIDESGMPKERFSAEFPKEGPSILRIQQVVRGDSAAYFCASSLRGRRGGETQYFGPGTRLLVL.

This clonotype has more than one count but fewer than ten. This sequence joins TRBV3-1 and TRBJ1-2, with D tentatively TRBD1 (6 bases). V was cut by 8 bases and J by 8 bases, with 15 bases left in between. The CDR3 loop spans 12 amino acids. The germline gives CDR1 LGHDT, CDR2 YNNKEL (reference sequence). CDR3 amino acids: CASFRGALGYTF. The CDR3 bases are TGTGCCAGCTTCAGGGGCGCACTAGGCTACACCTTC.

This chain joins TRBV6-5 and TRBJ2-1; D gene uncertain. V lost 0 bases and J 3 bases, leaving 12 bases between the germline ends. The CDR3 length is 16 residues. Germline values: CDR1 MNHEY, CDR2 SVGAGI. In nucleotides, the CDR3 is TGTGCCAGCAGTTACTCATGGGGAATGAACTACAATGAGCAGTTCTTC. Amino acids: CASSYSWGMNYNEQFF.

The rearrangement joins TRBV7-3 to TRBJ2-6, with D maybe TRBD1 (5 bases). Germline V gene lookup returns CDR1 SGHTA and CDR2 FQGTGA. Trimming stripped 0 bases from V and 11 bases from J, with 14 bases between. The CDR3 covers 15 residues. The CDR3 DNA follows: TGTGCCAGCAGCTTAACCGGGCAGGGATCCCACGTCCTGACTTTC. Amino acid sequence: CASSLTGQGSHVLTF.

This clonotype was seen more than once but under ten times. The chain employs TRBV6-5 and TRBJ2-6; the match to TRBD1 covers 10 bases. Germline V gives CDR1 MNHEY, CDR2 SVGAGI. V lost 1 base, J lost 0 bases, and 9 bases stayed unmatched. This CDR3 comprises 20 residues. CDR3 nucleotide sequence: TGTGCCAGCAGTTACTGGGGGACAGGGGAACTCGTCTCTGGGGCCAACGTCCTGACTTTC. It encodes CASSYWGTGELVSGANVLTF.

In its sample, this clonotype was seen a few times. This chain links TRBV4-3 with TRBJ2-1; D call uncertain. Trimming removed 0 bases from V and 5 bases from J, with 11 bases in between. Germline V gives CDR1 LGHNA, CDR2 YSLEER. This CDR3 contains 15 residues. The CDR3 loop reads CASSQEVAIDNEQFF. DNA for the CDR3: TGCGCCAGCAGCCAAGAAGTGGCTATAGACAATGAGCAGTTCTTC.

This clonotype was seen at least ten times. The J gene is TRBJ2-7, the V gene TRBV5-1; possible D gene TRBD1, 5 bases. The V gene lost 4 bases and the J gene lost 7 bases, with 12 bases spanning the gap. This CDR3 region has 12 residues. Per the germline V gene, CDR1 is SGHRS and CDR2 is YFSETQ. The CDR3 spells CASSTRAGEQYF. For the CDR3, the DNA is TGCGCCAGCAGCACCAGGGCTGGGGAGCAGTACTTC.

This clonotype was detected a few times. The genes are TRBV20-1 and TRBJ2-1, with 8 nucleotides matching TRBD2. Germline V gene sequence: CDR1 DFQATT, CDR2 SNEGSKA (reference sequence). The trim removed 3 bases at V and 7 bases at J, leaving 5 bases unmatched. This CDR3 contains 13 residues. The CDR3 sequence is CSASGGASNEQFF. CDR3 coding DNA: TGCAGTGCTAGCGGGGGGGCGAGTAATGAGCAGTTCTTC.

This clonotype was counted a few times. The V and J genes are TRBV2 and TRBJ2-5; 10 bases agree with TRBD2. This CDR3 contains 17 residues. Trimming cost V 7 bases and J 1 base; bases outside gene matches: 12. Germline V gives CDR1 SNHLY, CDR2 FYNNEI. CDR3 sequence (DNA): TGTGCCAGCAAGCGACGGCCAGCGGGGGGGGCCCAAGAGACCCAGTACTTC. This translates into CASKRRPAGGAQETQYF.

The chain links TRBV12-3 or TRBV12-4 to TRBJ2-2; 7 bases are shared with TRBD2. The CDR3 totals 18 residues. With V trimmed by 1 base and J by 5 bases, 13 bases remained unmatched. The CDR3 is CASSLEIQPGRSTGELFF. CDR3 nucleotide sequence: TGTGCCAGCAGTTTAGAGATCCAGCCCGGGAGGAGTACCGGGGAGCTGTTTTTT.

A few counts support this clonotype. The chain employs TRBV7-8 and TRBJ1-3; tentative D call: TRBD1 (6 bases). CDR1 SGHVS and CDR2 FQNEAQ come from the germline V gene. V was shortened by 6 bases and J by 0 bases, with 9 bases between the two germline ends. The CDR3 has 14 residues. CDR3 amino acids: CASRRDISGNTIYF. CDR3 sequence (DNA): TGTGCCAGCAGACGGGACATCTCTGGAAACACCATATATTTT.

The CDR3, as DNA: TGTGCCAGCAGCTTAGTCCCAGGTCTGGGAAGCGCTGAAGCTTTCTTT. It is translated as CASSLVPGLGSAEAFF. The genes are TRBV7-9 and TRBJ1-1, with D hard to call. V dropped 1 base and J dropped 6 bases, with 18 bases sitting between them. This CDR3 region has 16 residues. Germline V gives CDR1 SEHNR, CDR2 FQNEAQ (reference sequence).

The rearrangement uses TRBV11-3 and TRBJ2-1; the D gene is possibly TRBD1 (5 bases). The V end lost 5 bases, the J end lost 0 bases, and 14 bases lay between the germline ends. CDR1 SGHNT and CDR2 YENEEA come from the germline V gene. The CDR3 is made up of 16 amino acids. CDR3 loop: CASSERTSSSYNEQFF. The CDR3 DNA reads as TGTGCCAGCAGCGAGAGGACATCGAGCTCCTACAATGAGCAGTTCTTC.

The V gene is TRBV12-3 or TRBV12-4, the J gene TRBJ2-3, with D possibly matching TRBD2 (5 bases). Trimming took 4 bases from V and 0 from J, leaving 20 bases between them. The CDR3 contains 18 residues. The CDR3: CASSSDLLETASTDTQYF. CDR3 sequence (DNA): TGTGCCAGCAGTTCGGACCTACTAGAAACCGCTAGCACAGATACGCAGTATTTT.

CDR3 amino acids: CASSGPLAGRGNEQFF. The CDR3 bases are TGTGCCAGCAGTGGACCCTTAGCCGGAAGAGGCAATGAGCAGTTCTTC. J is TRBJ2-1 and V is TRBV6-4; D unclear. The germline V gene has CDR1 MRHNA and CDR2 SNTAGT. V was cut by 4 bases and J by 6 bases, with 19 bases left in between. This CDR3 is 16 amino acids long.

Points on this clonotype: The junction and the germline gene differ at one end; a read error may be behind it. The V call is TRBV7-9, the J call TRBJ2-5; 11 bases match TRBD2. Germline CDR1 reads SEHNR; CDR2 reads FQNEAQ (reference sequence). The CDR3 loop spans 15 amino acids. CDR3 bases: TGTGCCAGCAGCTTAACTAGCGGGAGAAAAGAGTCCCAGTACTTC. It specifies CASSLTSGRKESQYF. Using reference TRBV7-9 and TRBJ2-5 for the parts outside the CDR3, the full variable domain is DTGVSQNPRHKITKRGQNVTFRCDPISEHNRLYWYRQTLGQGPEFLTYFQNEAQLEKSRLLSDRFSAERPKGSFSTLEIQRTEQGDSAMYLCASSLTSGRKESQYFGPGTRLLVL.

This clonotype has more than one count but fewer than ten. The J gene is TRBJ2-1, the V gene TRBV11-2; 11 positions match TRBD2. Losses at the gene ends were 4 bases for V and 4 bases for J; bases not matched to a gene: 9. CDR1 SGHAT and CDR2 FQNNGV come from the germline V gene. The CDR3 totals 17 residues. The DNA of the CDR3 is TGTGCCAGCAGCTCCCCGCCTAGCGGGGGGTGGTACAATGAGCAGTTCTTC. Its protein is CASSSPPSGGWYNEQFF. Based on the CDR3 plus reference TRBV11-2 and TRBJ2-1, the full variable domain is EAGVAQSPRYKIIEKRQSVAFWCNPISGHATLYWYQQILGQGPKLLIQFQNNGVVDDSQLPKDRFSAERLKGVDSTLKIQPAKLEDSAVYLCASSSPPSGGWYNEQFFGPGTRLTVL.

The V call is TRBV20-1, the J call TRBJ1-1; no clear D gene. Per germline, CDR1 DFQATT and CDR2 SNEGSKA (reference sequence). Deletions cut 3 bases from V and 1 base from J, with 9 bases between. The length of the CDR3 is 13 residues. In nucleotides, the CDR3 is TGCAGTGCTAGCGGCATAGGGAACACTGAAGCTTTCTTT. This gives the protein CSASGIGNTEAFF.

The chain couples TRBV28 to TRBJ2-2; D call uncertain. The germline gives CDR1 MDHEN, CDR2 SYDVKM. CDR3 size: 15 residues. V lost 3 bases and J lost 0, with 8 bases in between. This chain's CDR3 is CASSFVGANTGELFF. The DNA for the CDR3 is TGTGCCAGCAGTTTTGTGGGTGCGAACACCGGGGAGCTGTTTTTT.

The table lists this clonotype with a few counts. This chain uses TRBV20-1 with TRBJ2-7, with TRBD1 matching 10 bases. The germline CDR1 and CDR2 sequences are DFQATT and SNEGSKA (reference sequence). CDR3 length equals 17 residues. V shed 0 bases, J shed 3 bases, and the junction held 11 bases outside the gene matches. For the CDR3, the DNA is TGCAGTGCTAGAGATAGGGGCAGACAGGGGGCGTACTACGAGCAGTACTTC. It is translated as CSARDRGRQGAYYEQYF.

The genes are TRBV14 and TRBJ1-6; perhaps TRBD1 as D (6 bases). This CDR3 is 13 amino acids long. Germline V CDR1 and CDR2: SGHDN, FVKESK. Trimming took off 4 bases at V and 10 bases at J, with 11 bases between the two ends. This CDR3 reads CASSRDIRSPLHF. CDR3 bases: TGTGCCAGCAGCCGGGACATCAGGTCACCCCTCCACTTT.

This clonotype was found a few times. The rearrangement joins TRBV27 to TRBJ2-2; TRBD1 or TRBD2 may be the D gene (6 bases each). CDR1 and CDR2 (germline): MNHEY, SMNVEV (reference sequence). The germline V and J ends were trimmed by 6 bases and 7 bases, with 21 bases remaining between them. CDR3 size: 16 residues. The chain's CDR3 is CASSKPTRGRDGELFF. As DNA, the CDR3 is TGTGCCAGCAGCAAACCGACACGGGGGCGGGACGGGGAGCTGTTTTTT.